This T cell receptor (beta chain) was observed in a study of patients and donors after allogeneic stem cell transplantation. TCRdb ran MiXCR on the RT-PCR reads and lists one entry per CDR3 protein. Of approximately 29,000 distinct CDR3 sequences listed, 37% are singletons. This CDR3 contains 14 residues. CDR1 and CDR2 (germline): MNHEY, SMNVEV (reference sequence). V lost 8 bases to trimming and J lost 4 bases; unmatched junction nucleotides: 8. This clonotype originated in a human donor who was either an allogeneic HSCT recipient or a stem cell or donor lymphocyte infusion donor (not recorded which). It is not recorded whose cells these are; they may come from a transplant donor. Sequenced material: blood, either unsorted or a sorted T cell fraction (not recorded which). This chain links TRBV27 with TRBJ2-3; 8 positions match TRBD2. CDR3 sequence (DNA): TGTGCCAGCCGGGGGGGCAGGGAGTCAGATACGCAGTATTTT. It is translated as CASRGGRESDTQYF.